Listed here are 9 T cell receptor beta chains from one sample, sequenced in a study of blood T cells in healthy people across ages. PCR was performed a second time for roughly 7 to 11 cycles using a sample-barcoded 5' primer and a J-beta primer mix. One entry per CDR3 protein results from TCRdb running MiXCR on the 5' RACE reads. The sample has about 1.8 million distinct CDR3 sequences; just under 50% are singletons. The sequenced material came from blood. These receptors originate from a woman between 40 and 50 years old in good health.

This rearrangement joins TRBV24-1 to TRBJ1-2, with 7 bases that match TRBD1. The J segment lost 4 bases and the V segment lost 6 bases, leaving 13 bases of the junction unmatched. The CDR3 length is 16 residues. Per germline, CDR1 KGHDR and CDR2 SFDVKD. The CDR3, as DNA: TGTGCCACCAGTAGTCCCGGGACAGTCTCTTCCTATGGCTACACCTTC. It codes for CATSSPGTVSSYGYTF.

CDR3 amino acids: CASSPGEGRSGNTIYF. The CDR3 region has the DNA TGTGCCAGCAGCCCCGGCGAGGGGCGCTCTGGAAACACCATATATTTT. The chain is built from TRBV12-3 or TRBV12-4 and TRBJ1-3; possibly TRBD1 for D (5 bases). V was cut by 6 bases and J by 0 bases, with 15 bases left in between. CDR3 size: 16 residues.

The table lists this clonotype with a count of one. The rearrangement links TRBV7-9 to TRBJ2-1; D might be TRBD1 (6 bases). Matching the DNA end better, TRBJ2-7 makes the J call doubtful. The length of the CDR3 is 15 residues. Germline V gene sequence: CDR1 SEHNR, CDR2 FQNEAQ (reference sequence). DNA of the CDR3: TGTGCCAGCAGCTTAGGAGACAGGACCGAATCTGAGCAGTACTTC. Residues: CASSLGDRTESEQYF.

The J gene is TRBJ2-1, the V gene TRBV4-3; 7 nucleotides line up with TRBD2. The last part of the DNA fits TRBJ2-7 better; the J call may be wrong. This CDR3 contains 16 residues. CDR1 is LGHNA, CDR2 YSLEER, per germline. The CDR3 sequence is CASSQELGGGYNEQYF. CDR3 DNA: TGCGCCAGCAGCCAAGAGCTGGGCGGGGGTTACAATGAGCAGTACTTC.

This sequence joins TRBV29-1 and TRBJ1-4, with D hard to call. The CDR3 is 14 amino acids. V was cut by 6 bases and J by 5 bases, with 16 bases left in between. In germline, CDR1 is SQVTM, CDR2 ANQGSEA. In DNA form, the CDR3 reads TGCAGCGTGCTCCGTAGGTCGTCAAATGAAAAACTGTTTTTT. Translating gives CSVLRRSSNEKLFF. Using reference TRBV29-1 and TRBJ1-4 for the parts outside the CDR3, the full variable domain is SAVISQKPSRDICQRGTSLTIQCQVDSQVTMMFWYRQQPGQSLTLIATANQGSEATYESGFVIDKFPISRPNLTFSTLTVSNMSPEDSSIYLCSVLRRSSNEKLFFGSGTQLSVL.

A few counts support this clonotype. The J gene is TRBJ1-4, the V gene TRBV7-6; D is ambiguous. The germline V and J ends were trimmed by 0 bases and 6 bases, with 11 bases remaining between them. The CDR3 sequence is 15 residues long. The germline V gene encodes CDR1 SGHVS and CDR2 FNYEAQ. CDR3 amino acids: CASSLAVSRDEKLFF. For the CDR3, the DNA is TGTGCCAGCAGCTTAGCGGTCAGTCGAGATGAAAAACTGTTTTTT.

This clonotype was seen more than once but under ten times. This chain uses TRBV20-1 with TRBJ1-2; D perhaps matches TRBD1 (6 bases). Germline V lookup: CDR1 DFQATT, CDR2 SNEGSKA (reference sequence). The CDR3 has 14 residues. V was clipped by 3 bases and J by 6 bases, with 17 bases between them. This chain's CDR3 is CSASRIGGADGYTF. CDR3 DNA: TGCAGTGCTAGTAGGATCGGGGGGGCGGATGGCTACACCTTC.

The chain couples TRBV28 to TRBJ2-7, with unresolved D. Per the germline V gene, CDR1 is MDHEN and CDR2 is SYDVKM. The CDR3 loop spans 13 amino acids. V lost 3 bases to trimming and J lost 10 bases, with 16 bases between them. The CDR3 DNA reads as TGTGCCAGCAGTTTTGGTTTACAAGAGGCCCAGTACTTC. Protein: CASSFGLQEAQYF.

The chain has TRBV29-1 and TRBJ1-2; 9 bases are a match to TRBD1. Unmatched junction bases numbered 10, after V lost 0 bases and J lost 8 bases. Germline V lookup: CDR1 SQVTM, CDR2 ANQGSEA. The CDR3 sequence is 15 residues long. The CDR3 bases are TGCAGCGTTGAAGATCTTATGGGACAGGGTGGAGGCTACACCTTC. Encoded protein: CSVEDLMGQGGGYTF.